The clone carrying this TCR beta chain has just a few counts. No antigen is known for it. The sample belongs to a study of T-cell memory formation after mild COVID-19. Constant-segment primers served in 5'RACE that generated TCR alpha and TCR beta cDNA libraries bearing sample barcodes and UMIs. MiXCR was run by TCRdb on the 5' RACE reads, yielding one entry per CDR3 protein. The table includes under 600,000 distinct CDR3 sequences, less than 25% detected once. V gave up 3 bases and J gave up 6 bases, with 12 bases separating them. Germline V CDR1 and CDR2: LNHDA, SQIVND (reference sequence). The CDR3 contains 14 residues. Study conclusions and caveats: Those CD4+ clones that contracted were mainly in CM and EM (CD8+ ones in EMRA).

Sequenced input: PBMCs or a T cell subset sorted from them (not recorded which). This sequence was found in an adult woman who had mild COVID-19 (a few samples of this study predate the infection). Cell type and time point are not known. The V gene is TRBV19, the J gene TRBJ2-1, with D unclear. DNA for the CDR3: TGTGCCAGTAGTATGATCCCCAGCGCCAATGAGCAGTTCTTC. Amino acid sequence: CASSMIPSANEQFF. The whole variable domain, remainder taken from reference TRBV19 and TRBJ2-1, is DGGITQSPKYLFRKEGQNVTLSCEQNLNHDAMYWYRQDPGQGLRLIYYSQIVNDFQKGDIAEGYSVSREKKESFPLTVTSAQKNPTAFYLCASSMIPSANEQFFGPGTRLTVL.